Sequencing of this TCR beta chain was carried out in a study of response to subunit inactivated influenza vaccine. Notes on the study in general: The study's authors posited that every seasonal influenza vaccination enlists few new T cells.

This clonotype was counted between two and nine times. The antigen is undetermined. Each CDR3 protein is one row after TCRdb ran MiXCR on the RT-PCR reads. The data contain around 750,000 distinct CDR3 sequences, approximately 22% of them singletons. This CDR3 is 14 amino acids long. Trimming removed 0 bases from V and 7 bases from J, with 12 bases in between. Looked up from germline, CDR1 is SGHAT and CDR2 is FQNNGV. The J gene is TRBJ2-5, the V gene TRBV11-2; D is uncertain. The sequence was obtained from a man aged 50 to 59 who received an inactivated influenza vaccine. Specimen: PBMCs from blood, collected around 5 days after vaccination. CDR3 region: CASSLDSRIATQYF. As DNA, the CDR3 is TGTGCCAGCAGCTTAGATTCCCGGATTGCGACCCAGTACTTC.